The 29 T cell receptor beta chains below all came from one sample that was sequenced in a study of blood T cell repertoires in COVID-19. Sequenced by immunoSEQ multiplex PCR; TCRdb stores in-frame clones only, minus some. The sample records 200,000 or so clones, under 90% being singletons. The material sequenced was PBMCs or T cells enriched from blood (not recorded which). The receptor source for this set is a woman aged 50 to 60 who had been exposed to COVID-19.

The gene calls are TRBV30 and TRBJ1-6; 7 bases agree with TRBD1. Germline loops: CDR1 GTSNPN, CDR2 SVGIG (reference sequence). The V gene end was trimmed by 3 bases and the J gene end by 1 base; junction bases not matched to a gene: 12. The CDR3 has 18 amino acids. As DNA, the CDR3 is TGTGCCTGGAGGGTGACAGGGACCCTGGGGTCCTATAATTCACCCCTCCACTTT. This codes for CAWRVTGTLGSYNSPLHF.

The chain is built from TRBV9 and TRBJ1-3, with D possibly matching TRBD1 (6 bases). Deletions cut 4 bases from V and 0 bases from J, with 11 bases between. This CDR3 has 15 amino acids. Germline CDR1 is SGDLS and CDR2 is YYNGEE. The CDR3 DNA is TGTGCCAGCAGCCCCACAGGGAACTCTGGAAACACCATATATTTT. Protein sequence: CASSPTGNSGNTIYF. Full variable domain (missing parts from reference TRBV9 and TRBJ1-3): DSGVTQTPKHLITATGQRVTLRCSPRSGDLSVYWYQQSLDQGLQFLIQYYNGEERAKGNILERFSAQQFPDLHSELNLSSLELGDSALYFCASSPTGNSGNTIYFGEGSWLTVV.

The genes are TRBV3-1 (or the pseudogene TRBV3-2) and TRBJ1-3; D unclear. CDR3 length equals 14 residues. V was clipped by 0 bases and J by 4 bases, with 7 bases between them. Germline V gene sequence: CDR1 LGHDT, CDR2 YNNKEL (reference sequence). The CDR3 DNA reads as TGTGCCAGCAGCCAAGATCTGAGGGGAAACACCATATATTTT. Amino acid sequence: CASSQDLRGNTIYF.

This chain joins TRBV18 and TRBJ2-7, with D maybe TRBD1 (6 bases). V lost 2 bases to trimming and J lost 5 bases, with 13 bases between them. The CDR3 extends over 14 amino acids. Germline V gene sequence: CDR1 KGHSH, CDR2 LQKENI. CDR3 in amino acids: CASSPSQGRNEQYF. The CDR3 region has the DNA TGTGCCAGCTCACCAAGTCAGGGGAGAAACGAGCAGTACTTC.

The table lists this clone with a count of one. The V gene is TRBV19, the J gene TRBJ1-4; D might be TRBD1 (5 bases). Trimming cost V 7 bases and J 0 bases, with 12 bases left between them. Germline CDR1 is LNHDA and CDR2 is SQIVND (reference sequence). This CDR3 spans 15 amino acids. CDR3 nucleotides: TGTGCCAGTAACGCAGGGTTTGCAACTAATGAAAAACTGTTTTTT. It translates to CASNAGFATNEKLFF.

The chain couples TRBV28 to TRBJ2-7; TRBD2 is a possible D gene (5 bases). The CDR3 is made up of 12 amino acids. Between the trimmed V and J ends, which lost 4 bases and 9 bases, there was a span of 13 bases. Germline V gene data show CDR1 as MDHEN and CDR2 as SYDVKM. The CDR3 reads CASSSPFGGQYF. CDR3 in DNA: TGTGCCAGCAGTTCCCCTTTCGGAGGGCAGTACTTC.

This clone appeared a few times. This chain links TRBV3-1 (or the pseudogene TRBV3-2) with TRBJ2-7; the match to TRBD2 covers 7 bases. With 4 bases clipped from V and 2 bases from J, the junction kept 5 bases outside the gene matches. The CDR3 is 14 amino acids. Germline CDR1 reads LGHDT; CDR2 reads YNNKEL (reference sequence). The CDR3: CASSLLGLAYEQYF. CDR3 bases: TGTGCCAGCAGCCTCCTTGGACTAGCCTACGAGCAGTACTTC.

As DNA, the CDR3 is TGTGCCAGCAGTGAAAAAGTTGCCGGTAGTACAACTAATGAAAAACTGTTTTTT. It yields the protein CASSEKVAGSTTNEKLFF. The chain recombines TRBV6-1 with TRBJ1-4; D is unresolved. From germline, CDR1 is MNHNS and CDR2 SASEGT. Deletions cut 2 bases from V and 0 bases from J, with 16 bases between. The CDR3 has 18 amino acids.

The V gene is TRBV30, the J gene TRBJ1-2; 7 bases fit TRBD1. V lost 3 bases, J lost 7 bases, and 11 bases stayed unmatched. The germline V gene has CDR1 GTSNPN and CDR2 SVGIG (reference sequence). The CDR3 length is 14 residues. The CDR3 region is CAWRVTGRLGGYTF. Written as DNA, the CDR3 is TGTGCCTGGAGAGTGACAGGGAGGTTGGGTGGCTACACCTTC.

The table lists this clone with a count of one. Written as DNA, the CDR3 is TGTGCCAGCAGCCTGAGCCCCGGGACAGTTTATGGCTACACCTTC. Translated, it gives CASSLSPGTVYGYTF. The chain joins TRBV5-5 to TRBJ1-2; 7 positions agree with TRBD1. The junction had 11 bases not matched to a gene; V was cut back by 4 bases and J by 5 bases. Germline CDR1 and CDR2: SGHKS and YYEKEE (reference sequence). The CDR3 is 15 amino acids. The complete variable domain, with remaining parts taken from reference TRBV5-5 and TRBJ1-2, reads DAGVTQSPTHLIKTRGQQVTLRCSPISGHKSVSWYQQVLGQGPQFIFQYYEKEERGRGNFPDRFSARQFPNYSSELNVNALLLGDSALYLCASSLSPGTVYGYTFGSGTRLTVV.

The chain employs TRBV11-2 and TRBJ2-4, with D possibly TRBD2 on 7 matching bases. Germline CDR1 is SGHAT and CDR2 is FQNNGV. Trimming shortened V by 3 bases and J by 8 bases, and 11 bases separated the two germline ends. CDR3 size: 13 residues. CDR3 in amino acids: CASSFRGGDIQYF. The CDR3 region has the DNA TGTGCCAGCAGCTTCCGAGGGGGGGACATTCAGTACTTC. The full variable domain, in which reference TRBV11-2 and TRBJ2-4 provide the parts outside the CDR3, is EAGVAQSPRYKIIEKRQSVAFWCNPISGHATLYWYQQILGQGPKLLIQFQNNGVVDDSQLPKDRFSAERLKGVDSTLKIQPAKLEDSAVYLCASSFRGGDIQYFGAGTRLSVL.

The chain is built from TRBV7-2 and TRBJ1-3; D is uncertain. V was trimmed by 5 bases and J by 0 bases, leaving 8 bases between them. CDR3 length equals 14 residues. Germline values: CDR1 SGHTA, CDR2 FQGNSA. The CDR3 coding sequence is TGTGCCAGCAGCAGCGGCCTCTCTGGAAACACCATATATTTT. It is translated as CASSSGLSGNTIYF.

This clone appeared once. This chain connects TRBV3-1 (or the pseudogene TRBV3-2) to TRBJ2-5; TRBD1 matches at 12 bases. Germline values: CDR1 LGHDT, CDR2 YNNKEL (reference sequence). CDR3 length: 14 amino acids. Trimming removed 3 bases from V and 5 bases from J; junction bases left unmatched: 1. The chain's CDR3 is CASSQGTGGETQYF. The CDR3 nucleotides read TGTGCCAGCAGCCAGGGGACAGGGGGCGAGACCCAGTACTTC.

The chain employs TRBV30 and TRBJ1-2; D gene uncertain. The V end lost 4 bases, the J end lost 8 bases, and 11 bases lay between the germline ends. This CDR3 is built from 11 residues. Germline lookup yields CDR1 GTSNPN and CDR2 SVGIG (reference sequence). The chain's CDR3 is CAWKDSWGYTF. The CDR3 bases are TGTGCCTGGAAAGATAGTTGGGGCTACACCTTC. Full variable domain (remainder filled in from reference TRBV30 and TRBJ1-2): SQTIHQWPATLVQPVGSPLSLECTVEGTSNPNLYWYRQAAGRGLQLLFYSVGIGQISSEVPQNLSASRPQDRQFILSSKKLLLSDSGFYLCAWKDSWGYTFGSGTRLTVV.

The rearrangement uses TRBV5-1 and TRBJ2-1; 8 nucleotides agree with TRBD1. The ends lost 4 bases at V and 4 bases at J; junction bases unmatched: 10. This CDR3 is built from 16 residues. The germline gives CDR1 SGHRS, CDR2 YFSETQ. The CDR3 coding sequence is TGCGCCAGCAGCCCACGGCAGGGGGCCGTTTACAATGAGCAGTTCTTC. As protein: CASSPRQGAVYNEQFF.

J is TRBJ2-3 and V is TRBV4-1; 11 positions agree with TRBD2. With 2 bases clipped from V and 2 bases from J, the junction kept 3 bases outside the gene matches. Germline CDR1 reads MGHRA; CDR2 reads YSYEKL. The CDR3 runs 16 residues. CDR3 in amino acids: CASSQRLAGTTDTQYF. In DNA form, the CDR3 reads TGCGCCAGCAGCCAACGACTAGCGGGGACCACAGATACGCAGTATTTT.

This clone was seen only once. The chain employs TRBV4-1 and TRBJ1-1, with D possibly being TRBD1 (5 bases). This CDR3 has 14 amino acids. The V and J ends lost 0 bases and 0 bases respectively, with 5 bases between them. Looked up from germline, CDR1 is MGHRA and CDR2 is YSYEKL. CDR3 amino acids: CASSQEGLNTEAFF. The CDR3 nucleotides read TGCGCCAGCAGCCAAGAGGGGCTGAACACTGAAGCTTTCTTT.

The chain combines TRBV10-3 with TRBJ1-5; TRBD1 matches 7 bases. Per germline, CDR1 ENHRY and CDR2 SYGVKD. The CDR3 contains 18 residues. Trimming removed 0 bases from V and 0 bases from J; junction bases left unmatched: 8. Written as DNA, the CDR3 is TGTGCCATCAGTGAGTCGGGAAGAGGGGGCTATAGCAATCAGCCCCAGCATTTT. Translated: CAISESGRGGYSNQPQHF.

To note about this clone: The germline gene is not matched at one end of the junction; a read error may be the cause. V gene TRBV4-1 combines with J gene TRBJ1-4; D is uncertain. Per the germline V gene, CDR1 is MGHRA and CDR2 is YSYEKL. The CDR3 runs to 15 residues. CDR3 DNA: TGCGCCGGCAGCCAAGGCACATTAACTAATGAAAAACTGTTTTTT. Its protein is CAGSQGTLTNEKLFF.

The chain is built from TRBV2 and TRBJ1-6, with unresolved D. The ends were cut back, 4 bases at V and 7 bases at J, with 14 bases in the middle. The CDR3 has 15 amino acids. CDR1 and CDR2 from the germline V gene are SNHLY and FYNNEI. The CDR3 nucleotides are TGTGCCAGCAGTGTGATCCCAGATAACAATTCACCCCTCCACTTT. It yields the protein CASSVIPDNNSPLHF.

This clone was recorded only once. This chain joins TRBV11-2 and TRBJ1-2; a weak D match, TRBD1 (5 bases). Germline lookup yields CDR1 SGHAT and CDR2 FQNNGV. V lost 0 bases and J 8 bases, leaving 13 bases between the germline ends. This CDR3 has 14 residues. CDR3 in DNA: TGTGCCAGCAGCTTAGAAGGGGCAGCCGGCGGCTACACCTTC. This codes for CASSLEGAAGGYTF.

The gene calls are TRBV2 and TRBJ2-7; D perhaps matches TRBD2 (5 bases). The length of the CDR3 is 16 residues. Trimming left V 4 bases short and J 7 bases short, with 23 bases between. Per the germline V gene, CDR1 is SNHLY and CDR2 is FYNNEI. CDR3 protein: CASSGFGREPSREQYF. The CDR3 DNA is TGTGCCAGCAGTGGGTTTGGTCGGGAACCGTCGAGAGAGCAGTACTTC.

V usage is TRBV20-1 and J usage is TRBJ1-2; 7 nucleotides agree with TRBD1. Germline V gene lookup returns CDR1 DFQATT and CDR2 SNEGSKA (reference sequence). Trimming cost V 3 bases and J 5 bases; bases outside gene matches: 9. The CDR3 is 14 residues long. The CDR3 loop is CSASSTGVQYGYTF. The CDR3 DNA reads as TGCAGTGCTAGTTCCACAGGGGTTCAGTATGGCTACACCTTC.

The V gene is TRBV6-1, the J gene TRBJ1-3; D is ambiguous. The CDR3 covers 16 residues. CDR1 and CDR2 (germline): MNHNS, SASEGT. Trimming took off 0 bases at V and 2 bases at J, with 11 bases between the two ends. CDR3 DNA: TGTGCCAGCAGTGAAGCGGTAACGAGCCCTGGAAACACCATATATTTT. Amino acid sequence: CASSEAVTSPGNTIYF.

J is TRBJ2-4 and V is TRBV7-9, with D tentatively TRBD2 (6 bases). Germline V gives CDR1 SEHNR, CDR2 FQNEAQ (reference sequence). The CDR3 is 15 amino acids. The V end lost 5 bases, the J end lost 0 bases, and 11 bases lay between the germline ends. CDR3 coding DNA: TGTGCCAGCAGCCCGAGCGGGCTAGCCAAAAACATTCAGTACTTC. It encodes CASSPSGLAKNIQYF.

CDR3 bases: TGTGCCAGCAGACGACAGGGAACGGGTGAAGCTTTCTTT. Protein: CASRRQGTGEAFF. The chain is built from TRBV6-5 and TRBJ1-1; 7 bases align to TRBD1. The germline gives CDR1 MNHEY, CDR2 SVGAGI. CDR3 length equals 13 residues. With 6 bases clipped from V and 7 bases from J, the junction kept 8 bases outside the gene matches.

This chain links TRBV19 with TRBJ1-5, with D possibly being TRBD1 (5 bases). Germline V gene lookup returns CDR1 LNHDA and CDR2 SQIVND (reference sequence). The CDR3 consists of 15 residues. Trimming removed 6 bases from V and 7 bases from J, with 19 bases in between. The CDR3 region is CASRYTDILGQPQHF. The CDR3 DNA follows: TGTGCCAGTAGATATACGGACATCCTTGGGCAGCCCCAGCATTTT.

The chain is built from TRBV25-1 and TRBJ1-2; maybe TRBD1 (6 bases). Germline CDR1 is MGHDK and CDR2 is SYGVNS. The length of the CDR3 is 13 residues. The germline V and J ends were trimmed by 1 base and 7 bases, with 10 bases remaining between them. CDR3 protein: CASSEWTASGYTF. CDR3 nucleotides: TGTGCCAGCAGTGAATGGACAGCCTCTGGCTACACCTTC.

The genes are TRBV6-5 and TRBJ1-1; D possibly corresponds to TRBD1 (5 bases). The V end lost 7 bases, the J end lost 3 bases, and 12 bases lay between the germline ends. There are 13 residues in the CDR3. Germline V gene data show CDR1 as MNHEY and CDR2 as SVGAGI. CDR3 sequence: CASTLGGDTEAFF. The CDR3 DNA sequence: TGTGCCAGCACCCTCGGGGGGGACACTGAAGCTTTCTTT.